A single sample gave rise to the 31 T cell receptor beta chains below, sequenced in a study of T cells in Graves' hyperthyroidism and ophthalmopathy. Amplification of TCR beta CDR3 regions was performed using RNA transcripts as template. The HTBI primer set served for first-round RT-PCR of the TCR CDR3. TCRdb fed the multiplex PCR reads into MiXCR, producing one record per CDR3 protein. The sample lists hundreds of thousands of distinct CDR3 sequences; 15% to 20% were seen once. Sequenced input: blood. All receptors derive from a woman aged 45-65 years with Graves' hyperthyroidism that later progressed to Graves' ophthalmopathy.

V is TRBV19 and J is TRBJ2-6, with 8 bases lining up with TRBD1. Germline V gives CDR1 LNHDA, CDR2 SQIVND (reference sequence). Losses at the gene ends were 6 bases for V and 2 bases for J; bases not matched to a gene: 12. The CDR3 sequence is 18 residues long. The CDR3 is CASRFDRGINPGANVLTF. DNA of the CDR3: TGTGCCAGTAGATTTGACAGGGGCATAAATCCTGGGGCCAACGTCCTGACTTTC.

The chain links TRBV11-3 to TRBJ2-2; D not certain. This CDR3 contains 14 residues. The germline V gene has CDR1 SGHNT and CDR2 YENEEA. V shed 1 base and J shed 4 bases, with 7 bases lying between them. This CDR3 is CASSLVSSTGELFF. CDR3 coding DNA: TGTGCCAGCAGCTTAGTTTCGAGCACCGGGGAGCTGTTTTTT.

This clonotype was seen repeatedly, ten times or more. The chain carries TRBV3-1 and TRBJ2-3; D is possibly TRBD2 (6 bases). The CDR3 is 16 amino acids. Per the germline V gene, CDR1 is LGHDT and CDR2 is YNNKEL (reference sequence). V lost 5 bases, J lost 0 bases, and 15 bases lay in between. CDR3 sequence reads: CASSNLGGDSTDTQYF. The CDR3 coding sequence is TGTGCCAGCAGCAACCTAGGCGGGGACAGCACAGATACGCAGTATTTT.

The chain combines TRBV6-2 or TRBV6-3 with TRBJ2-1; the D call may be TRBD1 or TRBD2 (5 bases each). This CDR3 comprises 12 residues. The V and J ends lost 8 bases and 14 bases respectively, with 19 bases between them. Germline V gives CDR1 MNHEY, CDR2 SVGEGT. The CDR3 nucleotides read TGTGCCAGCTTCCCCGGGGCAGGGTGGAAGTTCTTC. It encodes CASFPGAGWKFF.

This clonotype was detected many times. The chain carries TRBV10-3 and TRBJ2-1, with TRBD2 identical over 7 bases. V was clipped by 0 bases and J by 7 bases; unmatched bases: 6. The CDR3 has 15 residues. Per the germline V gene, CDR1 is ENHRY and CDR2 is SYGVKD. The CDR3: CAISESGLLGNEQFF. In nucleotides, the CDR3 is TGTGCCATCAGTGAGTCGGGACTACTGGGGAATGAGCAGTTCTTC.

This sequence joins TRBV24-1 and TRBJ1-2, with 8 bases lining up with TRBD1. The length of the CDR3 is 15 residues. V was pared by 3 bases and J by 3 bases, with 5 bases of the junction left unmatched. Germline CDR1 reads KGHDR; CDR2 reads SFDVKD. CDR3 in DNA: TGTGCCACCAGTGATAAACGGACAGGGTACTATGGCTACACCTTC. It specifies CATSDKRTGYYGYTF.

This clonotype showed up many times. The chain links TRBV27 to TRBJ2-5, with no clear D. Trimming took 7 bases from V and 5 from J, leaving 11 bases between them. CDR3 length: 12 residues. Germline V gene data show CDR1 as MNHEY and CDR2 as SMNVEV (reference sequence). CDR3 DNA sequence: TGTGCCAGCAAGGGATTGGGGGAGACCCAGTACTTC. Translation: CASKGLGETQYF.

The genes are TRBV4-3 and TRBJ2-7, with TRBD2 identical over 8 bases. The trim removed 0 bases at V and 3 bases at J, leaving 7 bases unmatched. Germline lookup yields CDR1 LGHNA and CDR2 YSLEER. The CDR3 contains 16 residues. The CDR3 spells CASSQDLAGGFYEQYF. The DNA for the CDR3 is TGCGCCAGCAGCCAAGATTTGGCGGGGGGTTTCTACGAGCAGTACTTC.

This clonotype came up a few times. This rearrangement joins TRBV10-3 to TRBJ2-2, with a tentative D call TRBD2 (5 bases). Trimming stripped 6 bases from V and 4 bases from J, with 12 bases between. Germline assignment: CDR1 ENHRY and CDR2 SYGVKD. This CDR3 region has 14 residues. The CDR3 DNA sequence: TGTGCCATCAGGGACTCTCGAGGCACCGGGGAGCTGTTTTTT. Protein sequence: CAIRDSRGTGELFF.

The rearrangement links TRBV10-3 to TRBJ2-1; TRBD1 might be the D (6 bases). CDR1 is ENHRY, CDR2 SYGVKD, per germline. The V and J ends lost 3 bases and 5 bases respectively, with 17 bases between them. The CDR3 has 16 amino acids. As DNA, the CDR3 is TGTGCCATCAGTGACCTTGTCAGGGGAGCGCACAATGAGCAGTTCTTC. Translation gives CAISDLVRGAHNEQFF.

A remark on this clonotype: A much larger clone lies a single base off, so this may be a read error. The chain couples TRBV6-1 to TRBJ1-2; no clear D. Germline lookup yields CDR1 MNHNS and CDR2 SASEGT. The CDR3 totals 16 residues. The DNA for the CDR3 is TGTGCCAGCAGTGAAGCGCCGGACCCAGGAATCTATGGCTGCACCTTC. This translates into CASSEAPDPGIYGCTF.

This clonotype was picked up many times. The chain combines TRBV3-1 with TRBJ2-5, with 9 nucleotides matching TRBD1. From germline, CDR1 is LGHDT and CDR2 YNNKEL (reference sequence). CDR3 length: 16 amino acids. Unmatched junction bases numbered 10, after V lost 3 bases and J lost 5 bases. The CDR3 loop is CASSQHRTGEGETQYF. The CDR3, as DNA: TGTGCCAGCAGCCAGCATCGGACAGGGGAAGGGGAGACCCAGTACTTC.

This clonotype was seen many times. The chain uses TRBV3-1 and TRBJ1-3; unclear D gene. Germline CDR1 is LGHDT and CDR2 is YNNKEL (reference sequence). The V gene lost 5 bases and the J gene lost 0 bases, with 14 bases spanning the gap. The CDR3 totals 16 residues. The CDR3 loop reads CASSYLTEYSGNTIYF. The CDR3 bases are TGTGCCAGCAGCTATCTGACGGAATACTCTGGAAACACCATATATTTT.

There are a few counts of this clonotype. V is TRBV2 and J is TRBJ2-6, with 7 bases aligning to TRBD2. After removal of 3 bases from V and 4 bases from J, the junction contained 9 bases not matched to a gene. The CDR3 has 17 residues. Germline CDR1 SNHLY, CDR2 FYNNEI. The CDR3 region has the DNA TGTGCCAGCAGTGATCGGCAGGGAGGGTCCGGGGCCAACGTCCTGACTTTC. Protein: CASSDRQGGSGANVLTF.

This clonotype was observed many times. The CDR3 region is CASCVGGAENEQYF. As DNA, the CDR3 is TGCGCCAGCTGCGTGGGGGGCGCAGAAAACGAGCAGTACTTC. The chain employs TRBV5-1 and TRBJ2-7; D may correspond to TRBD1 or TRBD2 (6 bases each). The CDR3 extends over 14 amino acids. V shed 7 bases and J shed 5 bases, with 19 bases lying between them. Germline V gene lookup returns CDR1 SGHRS and CDR2 YFSETQ. The entire variable domain, with the rest obtained from reference TRBV5-1 and TRBJ2-7, is as follows: KAGVTQTPRYLIKTRGQQVTLSCSPISGHRSVSWYQQTPGQGLQFLFEYFSETQRNKGNFPGRFSGRQFSNSRSEMNVSTLELGDSALYLCASCVGGAENEQYFGPGTRLTVT.

This clonotype has at least ten counts. J is TRBJ1-2 and V is TRBV13; possible D gene TRBD1, 5 bases. V lost 3 bases and J 3 bases, leaving 8 bases between the germline ends. The CDR3 spans 13 residues. Looked up from germline, CDR1 is PRHDT and CDR2 is FYEKMQ (reference sequence). CDR3 in DNA: TGTGCCAGCAGCTTTGGCAGGGACTATGGCTACACCTTC. Its translation: CASSFGRDYGYTF.

The rearrangement links TRBV4-2 to TRBJ2-3, with 7 bases aligning to TRBD1. The CDR3 spans 15 residues. The germline CDR1 and CDR2 sequences are LGHNA and YNFKEQ. The V gene end was trimmed by 7 bases and the J gene end by 3 bases; junction bases not matched to a gene: 10. For the CDR3, the DNA is TGTGCCAGCACCCACAACAGGGGTTCGACAGATACGCAGTATTTT. It translates to CASTHNRGSTDTQYF.

This clonotype appeared many times. This may be a read error: a much more frequent sequence differs by one nucleotide. The V and J genes are TRBV11-2 and TRBJ1-1; no reliable D call. The CDR3 is 14 residues long. V was clipped by 4 bases and J by 6 bases, with 15 bases between them. Germline CDR1 is SGHAT and CDR2 is FQNNGV. CDR3 amino acids: CASSSSTRRAEAFF. CDR3 DNA: TGTGCCAGCAGCTCCAGCACCAGACGGGCTGAAGCTTTCTTT. The full variable domain, with the rest looked up from reference TRBV11-2 and TRBJ1-1, is EAGVAQSPRYKIIEKRQSVAFWCNPISGHATLYWYQQILGQGPKLLIQFQNNGVVDDSQLPKDRFSAERLKGVDSTLKIQPAKLEDSAVYLCASSSSTRRAEAFFGQGTRLTVV.

This clonotype was counted at least ten times. The V and J genes are TRBV6-2 or TRBV6-3 and TRBJ1-1, with D maybe TRBD1 (6 bases). The CDR3 loop spans 16 amino acids. V was pared by 4 bases and J by 0 bases, with 15 bases between. From germline, CDR1 is MNHEY and CDR2 SVGEGT. The CDR3 bases are TGTGCCAGCAGTTCCGCGAGCGGGACACTGAACACTGAAGCTTTCTTT. Translated: CASSSASGTLNTEAFF.

The rearrangement uses TRBV30 and TRBJ1-2; D possibly corresponds to TRBD1 (6 bases). The germline gives CDR1 GTSNPN, CDR2 SVGIG (reference sequence). The CDR3 sequence is 15 residues long. V gave up 1 base and J gave up 1 base, with 13 bases separating them. In DNA, the CDR3 is TGTGCCTGGAGTGGGACAGTTTATCTTAACTATGGCTACACCTTC. Its protein is CAWSGTVYLNYGYTF.

This clonotype was counted at least ten times. V is TRBV5-5 and J is TRBJ1-1; tentatively, D is TRBD1 (6 bases). This CDR3 contains 12 residues. Trimming shortened V by 4 bases and J by 5 bases, and 9 bases separated the two germline ends. The V gene's germline CDR1 is SGHKS and CDR2 YYEKEE (reference sequence). The CDR3 loop reads CASSTGQTEAFF. CDR3 DNA sequence: TGTGCCAGCAGCACAGGGCAAACTGAAGCTTTCTTT.

This clonotype was seen repeatedly, ten times or more. The V call is TRBV6-5, the J call TRBJ1-5, with 8 bases lining up with TRBD1. The CDR3 is 17 residues long. Germline V gives CDR1 MNHEY, CDR2 SVGAGI. Trimming removed 0 bases from V and 7 bases from J; junction bases left unmatched: 11. CDR3 loop: CASSYSWGRGPGQPQHF. The CDR3 DNA reads as TGTGCCAGCAGTTACTCTTGGGGCAGGGGGCCAGGACAGCCCCAGCATTTT.

This clonotype showed up just a few times. This sequence joins TRBV9 and TRBJ2-3; 8 nucleotides agree with TRBD2. J lost 4 bases, V lost 3 bases, and 13 bases had no gene match. The CDR3 runs 17 residues. Per the germline V gene, CDR1 is SGDLS and CDR2 is YYNGEE. This CDR3 is CASSDPKNGGAADTQYF. CDR3 in DNA: TGTGCCAGCAGCGACCCGAAAAACGGGGGGGCGGCAGATACGCAGTATTTT. Full variable domain (outside the CDR3, taken from reference TRBV9 and TRBJ2-3): DSGVTQTPKHLITATGQRVTLRCSPRSGDLSVYWYQQSLDQGLQFLIQYYNGEERAKGNILERFSAQQFPDLHSELNLSSLELGDSALYFCASSDPKNGGAADTQYFGPGTRLTVL.

This clonotype appeared a single time. V and J are TRBV19 and TRBJ1-3; no definite D call. The V end lost 8 bases, the J end lost 0 bases, and 11 bases lay between the germline ends. The germline gives CDR1 LNHDA, CDR2 SQIVND (reference sequence). The CDR3 contains 14 residues. CDR3 sequence reads: CASQDWSSGNTIYF. As DNA, the CDR3 is TGTGCCAGTCAGGACTGGAGCTCTGGAAACACCATATATTTT.

The table lists this clonotype with many counts. This chain uses TRBV20-1 with TRBJ1-2; TRBD1 might be the D (5 bases). Looked up from germline, CDR1 is DFQATT and CDR2 is SNEGSKA (reference sequence). This CDR3 region has 13 residues. Deletions cut 1 base from V and 2 bases from J, with 8 bases between. Here the CDR3 reads CSARVKGNYGYTF. Written as DNA, the CDR3 is TGCAGTGCTAGAGTAAAGGGGAACTATGGCTACACCTTC.

In this sample, this clonotype turned up a few times. V gene TRBV20-1 combines with J gene TRBJ2-3, with 8 bases lining up with TRBD2. This CDR3 has 14 residues. V lost 3 bases, J lost 4 bases, and 6 bases stayed unmatched. In germline, CDR1 is DFQATT, CDR2 SNEGSKA (reference sequence). Written as DNA, the CDR3 is TGCAGTGCTAGCGGGGGGGCCATTGCAGATACGCAGTATTTT. It specifies CSASGGAIADTQYF.

This clonotype was detected ten times or more. CDR3 DNA: TGTGCCAGCAGTACCCGCCGCTCCTACGAGCAGTACTTC. It is translated as CASSTRRSYEQYF. This chain uses TRBV12-3 or TRBV12-4 with TRBJ2-7, with unresolved D. The CDR3 length is 13 residues. V lost 5 bases to trimming and J lost 0 bases, with 8 bases between them.

This clonotype was counted a few times. Here the CDR3 reads CAWSVGTGVAEAFF. The CDR3 bases are TGTGCCTGGAGTGTCGGGACAGGGGTGGCTGAAGCTTTCTTT. This rearrangement joins TRBV30 to TRBJ1-1; 10 bases fit TRBD1. Germline V gene lookup returns CDR1 GTSNPN and CDR2 SVGIG (reference sequence). The CDR3 is 14 residues long. V shed 0 bases, J shed 6 bases, and the junction held 4 bases outside the gene matches.

This clonotype occurred a few times. The genes are TRBV24-1 and TRBJ2-2, with D perhaps TRBD1 (6 bases). Trimming shortened V by 4 bases and J by 9 bases, and 14 bases separated the two germline ends. The length of the CDR3 is 14 residues. Looked up from germline, CDR1 is KGHDR and CDR2 is SFDVKD. CDR3 coding DNA: TGTGCCACCAGTGACCCCACAGGGTCGCGGGAGCTGTTTTTT. Translation gives CATSDPTGSRELFF.

The count of this clonotype is one. J is TRBJ1-1 and V is TRBV6-2 or TRBV6-3, with a possible D match to TRBD1 (6 bases). CDR3 size: 12 residues. Trimming stripped 7 bases from V and 8 bases from J, with 14 bases between. Germline lookup yields CDR1 MNHEY and CDR2 SVGEGT. CDR3: CASTKSGTEAFF. CDR3 coding DNA: TGTGCCAGCACCAAATCCGGGACAGAAGCTTTCTTT.

This clonotype was counted at least ten times. The chain carries TRBV5-1 and TRBJ2-7, with 7 bases fitting TRBD2. The J segment lost 4 bases and the V segment lost 4 bases, leaving 11 bases of the junction unmatched. CDR1 SGHRS and CDR2 YFSETQ come from the germline V gene. CDR3 length: 15 residues. The DNA of the CDR3 is TGCGCCAGCAGCCCGGAGGGAGGGTTTAGATACGAGCAGTACTTC. This sequence encodes CASSPEGGFRYEQYF.